This TCR beta chain was retrieved from a study of human T cells and chemical hapten exposure (dated by TCRdb to 2020 to 2022). For the wider study: Libraries were pooled for sequencing, and variation in per-sample TCR yields was attributed mainly to small differences in library volumes within the pool. Peripheral blood TCR repertoire changes were tracked in vivo in alopecia patients during primary and secondary sensitization to the hapten diphenylcyclopropenone (DPC). From each blood RNA sample, both TCR alpha and TCR beta chains were sequenced. Summary of the overall study and its limitations: No change with DPC sensitization was found in the number of TCRs above 1 in 1000 frequency, and no evidence of global repertoire structure alterations was found. After repeated subsampling, the strength of the expansion versus patch-test correlation and the threshold at which it became significant changed.

To prepare the library, RACE was applied. The data were produced on a NextSeq 500. During library preparation, unique molecular identifiers were attached to individual cDNA molecules so that TCRs could be counted quantitatively and reproducibly. The study's own analysis went as follows. Samples had a median of approximately 93,000 TCRs, with a range from 23,224 to 690,600. V, J and CDR3 annotation of the TCR reads was performed with the Decombinator software suite. For the PS versus PT1 abundance plots, all samples were subsampled to the same number of TCRs (28,000). Expanded TCRs were defined as absent before sensitization and observed at least eight times at the 2-week time point. TCRdb reran the public reads through fastp at Q25 and MiXCR, keeping productive beta chains. Each CDR3 protein gets just one entry, which takes the most common genes and DNA from the rows behind it. The V and J calls, along with clone size, are taken from TCRdb and not from the paper's own processing. The sample records some 40,000 distinct CDR3 sequences, around 3.6% of which are singletons. The top ten hold around 6% of the sample.

In light of the paper, this sample's time point label describes: healthy volunteer bleed at 6 weeks. Unfractionated whole blood was collected in Tempus Blood RNA tubes, and total RNA was extracted from that blood. Five healthy volunteers acted as controls for TCR sequencing and had blood drawn at day 0, 2 weeks and 6 weeks. This clonotype showed up many times. The target of this receptor is not known. One base away there is no much larger clone; base qualities are not given. Inclusive of the bounding cysteine and phenylalanine, the CDR3 is 16 residues long. Of all the DNA, just the CDR3 is kept, 48 bases in frame from base 1. The germline V gene (reference sequence) yields PRHDT for CDR1 and FYEKMQ for CDR2. Trimming takes 5 bases from V and 5 bases from J, and the germline ends sit 18 bases apart.

This receptor was obtained from a human donor in good health. Some clones in this sample may be carry-over from other donors' samples. The specimen sequenced was whole blood. The sequence links TRBV13 to TRBJ2-2; a tentative D call is TRBD1 (6 bases match). The nucleotide sequence reads TGTGCCAGCAGCCCGGGACACCGGAGAAGGACCGGGGAGCTGTTTTTT. It codes for CASSPGHRRRTGELFF.